A selection of T cell receptor beta chains follows, all from one sample in a study of CD8 T cells in ankylosing spondylitis. TCRdb passed the 5' RACE reads through MiXCR, listing each CDR3 protein once. The sample records roughly 260,000 distinct CDR3 sequences, around 20% being singletons. The material sequenced was blood, either unsorted or a sorted T cell fraction (not recorded which). The receptors here all came from a male donor with ankylosing spondylitis or in good health (not recorded which). CDR3s include the opening cysteine and the closing phenylalanine or tryptophan. The order of the fields is CDR3 protein, CDR3 DNA, V gene, J gene, D gene, clone size. A D gene is named only where the DNA matches it firmly. Clone size appears in some rows only: once, few, many, or a class for an expanded clone.

cdr3_aa: CASTPDRAYTEAFF; cdr3_nt: TGTGCCAGCACCCCGGACAGGGCTTACACTGAAGCTTTCTTT; v_call: TRBV6-1; j_call: TRBJ1-1; d_call: TRBD1; clone_size: -
cdr3_aa: CSAGQGNF; cdr3_nt: TGCAGTGCCGGGCAGGGAAATTTT; v_call: TRBV20-1; j_call: TRBJ2-3; d_call: -; clone_size: few
cdr3_aa: CASSQDTWDNGYTF; cdr3_nt: TGTGCCAGCAGTCAAGATACCTGGGACAATGGCTACACCTTC; v_call: TRBV12-3/TRBV12-4; j_call: TRBJ1-2; d_call: -; clone_size: many
cdr3_aa: CASSPRDYTNYGYTF; cdr3_nt: TGTGCCAGCAGTCCCAGGGACTATACTAACTATGGCTACACCTTC; v_call: TRBV12-3/TRBV12-4; j_call: TRBJ1-2; d_call: -; clone_size: -
cdr3_aa: CATHGGSNTGELFF; cdr3_nt: TGTGCCACCCACGGAGGATCGAACACCGGGGAGCTGTTTTTT; v_call: TRBV24-1; j_call: TRBJ2-2; d_call: -; clone_size: -
cdr3_aa: CSVEDKLNEKLFF; cdr3_nt: TGCAGCGTTGAAGATAAGCTTAATGAAAAACTGTTTTTT; v_call: TRBV29-1; j_call: TRBJ1-4; d_call: -; clone_size: -
cdr3_aa: CASSAPQGNTEAFF; cdr3_nt: TGTGCCAGCAGTGCACCACAGGGGAACACTGAAGCTTTCTTT; v_call: TRBV27; j_call: TRBJ1-1; d_call: -; clone_size: -
cdr3_aa: CASSLSGQPTTDTQYF; cdr3_nt: TGTGCCAGCAGTTTATCAGGGCAGCCTACCACAGATACGCAGTATTTT; v_call: TRBV27; j_call: TRBJ2-3; d_call: -; clone_size: -
cdr3_aa: CSVEAGIGDTQYF; cdr3_nt: TGCAGCGTTGAAGCCGGAATTGGAGATACGCAGTATTTT; v_call: TRBV29-1; j_call: TRBJ2-3; d_call: -; clone_size: -
cdr3_aa: CASSPRTGGYGYTF; cdr3_nt: TGTGCCAGCAGCCCCCGGACAGGGGGCTATGGCTACACCTTC; v_call: TRBV9; j_call: TRBJ1-2; d_call: TRBD1; clone_size: many
cdr3_aa: CASNPSGSYNEQFF; cdr3_nt: TGTGCCAGCAACCCTAGTGGGTCCTACAATGAGCAGTTCTTC; v_call: TRBV12-3/TRBV12-4; j_call: TRBJ2-1; d_call: -; clone_size: many
cdr3_aa: CASSFWQNTGELFF; cdr3_nt: TGTGCCAGCTCTTTCTGGCAGAACACCGGGGAGCTGTTTTTT; v_call: TRBV13; j_call: TRBJ2-2; d_call: -; clone_size: many
cdr3_aa: CSARALAGARYNEQFF; cdr3_nt: TGCAGTGCTAGAGCTCTAGCGGGGGCCCGCTACAATGAGCAGTTCTTC; v_call: TRBV20-1; j_call: TRBJ2-1; d_call: TRBD2; clone_size: few
cdr3_aa: CASSVKTETQYF; cdr3_nt: TGTGCCAGCAGTGTAAAAACGGAGACCCAGTACTTC; v_call: TRBV6-1; j_call: TRBJ2-5; d_call: -; clone_size: -
cdr3_aa: CATSALAGSTDTQYF; cdr3_nt: TGTGCCACCAGCGCTCTAGCGGGGAGCACAGATACGCAGTATTTT; v_call: TRBV15; j_call: TRBJ2-3; d_call: TRBD2; clone_size: few
cdr3_aa: CASSFRQGPATNEKLFF; cdr3_nt: TGTGCCAGCAGTTTTAGGCAGGGGCCAGCAACTAATGAAAAACTGTTTTTT; v_call: TRBV12-3/TRBV12-4; j_call: TRBJ1-4; d_call: -; clone_size: many
cdr3_aa: CASSYTAGGTDTQYF; cdr3_nt: TGTGCCAGCAGTTACACGGCGGGGGGGACAGATACGCAGTATTTT; v_call: TRBV6-5; j_call: TRBJ2-3; d_call: TRBD2; clone_size: few
cdr3_aa: CSAIDWQRPTDTQYF; cdr3_nt: TGCAGTGCCATCGACTGGCAGCGGCCCACAGATACGCAGTATTTT; v_call: TRBV20-1; j_call: TRBJ2-3; d_call: -; clone_size: few
cdr3_aa: CSAPTSGGAGNEQFF; cdr3_nt: TGCAGTGCTCCAACTAGCGGGGGGGCCGGCAATGAGCAGTTCTTC; v_call: TRBV20-1; j_call: TRBJ2-1; d_call: TRBD2; clone_size: few
cdr3_aa: CASSLQRASRGYTF; cdr3_nt: TGTGCCAGCAGCTTACAGAGGGCCTCTAGGGGCTACACCTTC; v_call: TRBV7-2; j_call: TRBJ1-2; d_call: -; clone_size: few
cdr3_aa: CASSTNVLTF; cdr3_nt: TGTGCCAGCAGCACGAACGTCCTGACTTTC; v_call: TRBV2; j_call: TRBJ2-6; d_call: -; clone_size: -
cdr3_aa: CSAPWTGTSTDTQYF; cdr3_nt: TGCAGTGCTCCCTGGACAGGGACAAGCACAGATACGCAGTATTTT; v_call: TRBV20-1; j_call: TRBJ2-3; d_call: TRBD1; clone_size: -
cdr3_aa: CASSLEFGDRDTQYF; cdr3_nt: TGTGCCAGCAGTTTAGAGTTTGGGGACCGCGATACGCAGTATTTT; v_call: TRBV12-3/TRBV12-4; j_call: TRBJ2-3; d_call: -; clone_size: many
cdr3_aa: CASSPAGGRETQYF; cdr3_nt: TGTGCCAGCAGCCCAGCGGGGGGGCGGGAGACCCAGTACTTC; v_call: TRBV7-2; j_call: TRBJ2-5; d_call: TRBD2; clone_size: -
cdr3_aa: CASSTGGQNNEQFF; cdr3_nt: TGCGCCAGCAGTACGGGGGGGCAGAACAATGAGCAGTTCTTC; v_call: TRBV5-1; j_call: TRBJ2-1; d_call: TRBD2; clone_size: -
cdr3_aa: CAGSLGAGEYNEQFF; cdr3_nt: TGTGCCGGCAGCTTAGGGGCAGGGGAATACAATGAGCAGTTCTTC; v_call: TRBV7-6; j_call: TRBJ2-1; d_call: -; clone_size: -
cdr3_aa: CASSAGTAERGYTF; cdr3_nt: TGTGCCAGCAGCGCAGGGACAGCAGAACGGGGCTACACCTTC; v_call: TRBV12-3/TRBV12-4; j_call: TRBJ1-2; d_call: TRBD1; clone_size: few
cdr3_aa: CASSQLGANEKLFF; cdr3_nt: TGTGCCAGCAGCCAACTGGGTGCTAATGAAAAACTGTTTTTT; v_call: TRBV3-1; j_call: TRBJ1-4; d_call: -; clone_size: few
cdr3_aa: CASSTLGQGNNEQFF; cdr3_nt: TGTGCCAGTAGTACTCTTGGACAGGGTAACAATGAGCAGTTCTTC; v_call: TRBV19; j_call: TRBJ2-1; d_call: TRBD1; clone_size: few
cdr3_aa: CASSLVGTGITEVFF; cdr3_nt: -; v_call: TRBV11-2; j_call: TRBJ1-1; d_call: -; clone_size: -
cdr3_aa: CASSSPTEADITYNEQFF; cdr3_nt: TGTGCCAGTAGTTCACCCACCGAAGCGGATATTACCTACAATGAGCAGTTCTTC; v_call: TRBV19; j_call: TRBJ2-1; d_call: -; clone_size: -
cdr3_aa: CASSQSGLLAGGPVGTDTQYF; cdr3_nt: TGTGCCAGCAGCCAATCCGGCTTACTAGCGGGGGGGCCAGTCGGCACAGATACGCAGTATTTT; v_call: TRBV6-4; j_call: TRBJ2-3; d_call: TRBD2; clone_size: few
cdr3_aa: CSVSGGTDTQYF; cdr3_nt: TGCAGCGTTTCCGGGGGCACAGATACGCAGTATTTT; v_call: TRBV29-1; j_call: TRBJ2-3; d_call: -; clone_size: many
cdr3_aa: CASSLAPSGVDTQYF; cdr3_nt: TGTGCCAGCAGCTTAGCTCCTAGCGGGGTCGATACGCAGTATTTT; v_call: TRBV7-2; j_call: TRBJ2-3; d_call: TRBD2; clone_size: -
cdr3_aa: CSARDQGFNEKLFF; cdr3_nt: TGCAGTGCTAGAGATCAGGGTTTTAATGAAAAACTGTTTTTT; v_call: TRBV20-1; j_call: TRBJ1-4; d_call: -; clone_size: -
cdr3_aa: CASSDRQPQHF; cdr3_nt: TGTGCCAGCAGTGACCGACAGCCCCAGCATTTT; v_call: TRBV6-1; j_call: TRBJ1-5; d_call: -; clone_size: -
cdr3_aa: CASSYLAGGDRELFF; cdr3_nt: TGTGCCAGCAGTTATCTAGCGGGAGGGGACCGGGAGCTGTTTTTT; v_call: TRBV12-3/TRBV12-4; j_call: TRBJ2-2; d_call: TRBD2; clone_size: -
cdr3_aa: CASSPRLAGTWDTQYF; cdr3_nt: TGTGCCAGCAGTCCCCGTCTAGCGGGGACGTGGGATACGCAGTATTTT; v_call: TRBV12-3/TRBV12-4; j_call: TRBJ2-3; d_call: TRBD2; clone_size: -
cdr3_aa: CTSSVGRQNNEKLFF; cdr3_nt: TGTACCAGCAGCGTTGGAAGGCAGAATAATGAAAAACTGTTTTTT; v_call: TRBV5-4; j_call: TRBJ1-4; d_call: -; clone_size: once
cdr3_aa: CASSQTGTGNQPQHF; cdr3_nt: TGTGCCAGCAGCCAAACCGGGACAGGGAATCAGCCCCAGCATTTT; v_call: TRBV12-3/TRBV12-4; j_call: TRBJ1-5; d_call: TRBD1; clone_size: few
cdr3_aa: CASSSRGSWYQETQYF; cdr3_nt: TGTGCCAGCAGCTCCAGGGGGAGTTGGTACCAAGAGACCCAGTACTTC; v_call: TRBV7-8; j_call: TRBJ2-5; d_call: TRBD1; clone_size: -
cdr3_aa: CASSSTRNSPLHF; cdr3_nt: TGTGCCAGCAGTTCGACTAGGAATTCACCCCTCCACTTT; v_call: TRBV12-3/TRBV12-4; j_call: TRBJ1-6; d_call: -; clone_size: few